The 27 T cell receptor beta chains below all came from one sample that was sequenced in a study of T-cell memory formation after mild COVID-19. One entry per CDR3 protein results from TCRdb running MiXCR on the 5' RACE reads. The profile shows hundreds of thousands of distinct CDR3 sequences, about 20% of them singletons. Sequenced input: PBMCs or a T cell subset sorted from them (not recorded which). Every receptor here comes from an adult woman who had mild COVID-19 (a few samples of this study predate the infection). Cell type and time point are not known.

This clonotype was seen only a few times. The V and J genes are TRBV6-5 and TRBJ1-1, with 7 bases aligning to TRBD1. Per the germline V gene, CDR1 is MNHEY and CDR2 is SVGAGI. J lost 5 bases, V lost 8 bases, and 8 bases had no gene match. The length of the CDR3 is 13 residues. The CDR3 region is CASGQGVGTEAFF. The CDR3, as DNA: TGTGCCAGCGGTCAGGGGGTCGGGACTGAAGCTTTCTTT.

The chain recombines TRBV29-1 with TRBJ2-1; the D is unclear. CDR1 and CDR2 from the germline V gene are SQVTM and ANQGSEA. The V end was cut by 4 bases, the J end by 6 bases, with 10 bases between. CDR3 length equals 12 residues. The CDR3 reads CSVVLGSNEQFF. In DNA form, the CDR3 reads TGCAGCGTTGTATTAGGATCCAATGAGCAGTTCTTC.

The chain carries TRBV5-1 and TRBJ2-2; unclear D gene. V was cut by 3 bases and J by 3 bases, with 6 bases left in between. The CDR3 consists of 13 residues. The germline CDR1 and CDR2 sequences are SGHRS and YFSETQ. The chain's CDR3 is CASSSGDTGELFF. CDR3 in DNA: TGCGCCAGCAGCTCCGGAGACACCGGGGAGCTGTTTTTT.

This chain connects TRBV6-5 to TRBJ2-1; TRBD2 matches at 14 bases. The CDR3 runs to 19 residues. Germline V gene data show CDR1 as MNHEY and CDR2 as SVGAGI. Unmatched junction bases numbered 13, after V lost 5 bases and J lost 4 bases. The chain's CDR3 is CASSPTSGRANGRYNEQFF. CDR3 in DNA: TGTGCCAGCAGTCCGACTAGCGGGAGGGCCAATGGAAGGTACAATGAGCAGTTCTTC.

This clonotype was picked up many times. The chain recombines TRBV29-1 with TRBJ2-3, with 9 bases fitting TRBD2. The V gene end was trimmed by 7 bases and the J gene end by 1 base; junction bases not matched to a gene: 6. Germline assignment: CDR1 SQVTM and CDR2 ANQGSEA. CDR3 size: 14 residues. CDR3 amino acids: CSGGVAGGTDTQYF. The CDR3 DNA follows: TGCAGCGGGGGGGTAGCGGGAGGCACAGATACGCAGTATTTT.

This clonotype was detected once. This chain uses TRBV24-1 with TRBJ2-1, with TRBD2 as a possible D gene (6 bases). CDR1 is KGHDR and CDR2 is SFDVKD in the germline V gene. Between the trimmed V and J ends, which lost 0 bases and 6 bases, there was a span of 8 bases. The CDR3 runs 14 residues. The CDR3 region is CATSDLGGANEQFF. The CDR3 coding sequence is TGTGCCACCAGTGATTTGGGAGGGGCCAATGAGCAGTTCTTC.

There are many counts of this clonotype. The chain joins TRBV7-9 to TRBJ2-1; TRBD1 matches 7 bases. This CDR3 has 15 amino acids. J lost 0 bases, V lost 5 bases, and 4 bases had no gene match. Per germline, CDR1 SEHNR and CDR2 FQNEAQ (reference sequence). The CDR3 DNA follows: TGTGCCAGCAGCACTCGGGACAGCTCCTACAATGAGCAGTTCTTC. It is translated as CASSTRDSSYNEQFF.

The table lists this clonotype with a few counts. This chain uses TRBV12-3 or TRBV12-4 with TRBJ2-3, with 9 positions matching TRBD2. The trim removed 6 bases at V and 9 bases at J, leaving 4 bases unmatched. The CDR3 is 12 amino acids. Written as DNA, the CDR3 is TGTGCCAGCAGCCCCGGGACTAGCACGCAGTATTTT. Residues: CASSPGTSTQYF.

This clonotype was detected only a few times. The chain recombines TRBV2 with TRBJ2-4, with 8 bases lining up with TRBD1. The germline CDR1 and CDR2 sequences are SNHLY and FYNNEI. Trimming removed 6 bases from V and 0 bases from J; junction bases left unmatched: 16. CDR3 length equals 19 residues. This chain's CDR3 is CASREDRVAFPQAKNIQYF. As DNA, the CDR3 is TGTGCCAGCAGAGAGGACAGGGTGGCTTTTCCGCAAGCCAAAAACATTCAGTACTTC. Supplemented by reference TRBV2 and TRBJ2-4, the full variable domain reads EPEVTQTPSHQVTQMGQEVILRCVPISNHLYFYWYRQILGQKVEFLVSFYNNEISEKSEIFDDQFSVERPDGSNFTLKIRSTKLEDSAMYFCASREDRVAFPQAKNIQYFGAGTRLSVL.

The chain joins TRBV2 to TRBJ1-1; tentative D call: TRBD1 (5 bases). The CDR3 totals 14 residues. V lost 7 bases, J lost 0 bases, and 12 bases lay in between. Germline values: CDR1 SNHLY, CDR2 FYNNEI. DNA for the CDR3: TGTGCCAGCACCCGACAGAAAATGAACACTGAAGCTTTCTTT. This translates into CASTRQKMNTEAFF.

The chain employs TRBV11-3 and TRBJ1-4; no firm D call. Germline CDR1 reads SGHNT; CDR2 reads YENEEA. Trimming took 5 bases from V and 8 from J, leaving 15 bases between them. The length of the CDR3 is 14 residues. The CDR3 here is CASSPQRREEKLFF. The CDR3 DNA sequence: TGTGCCAGCAGCCCCCAGCGGCGGGAAGAAAAACTGTTTTTT. The full variable domain, its missing parts supplied by reference TRBV11-3 and TRBJ1-4, is EAGVVQSPRYKIIEKKQPVAFWCNPISGHNTLYWYLQNLGQGPELLIRYENEEAVDDSQLPKDRFSAERLKGVDSTLKIQPAELGDSAVYLCASSPQRREEKLFFGSGTQLSVL.

CDR3 sequence: CASSQAAGPYGYTF. The CDR3 DNA follows: TGTGCCAGCAGCCAAGCTGCAGGACCCTATGGCTACACCTTC. The chain joins TRBV3-1 to TRBJ1-2; no clear D. V shed 1 base and J shed 4 bases, with 10 bases lying between them. This CDR3 is 14 amino acids long. Germline loops: CDR1 LGHDT, CDR2 YNNKEL (reference sequence).

The rearrangement links TRBV4-1 to TRBJ1-4; D call uncertain. CDR1 and CDR2 from the germline V gene are MGHRA and YSYEKL. This CDR3 contains 15 residues. V was cut by 0 bases and J by 4 bases, with 9 bases left in between. The CDR3 loop reads CASSQDRAINEKLFF. The CDR3, as DNA: TGCGCCAGCAGCCAAGATAGGGCGATTAATGAAAAACTGTTTTTT.

This chain uses TRBV20-1 with TRBJ1-1; D is unresolved. V was trimmed by 0 bases and J by 4 bases, leaving 15 bases between them. The CDR3 consists of 15 residues. From germline, CDR1 is DFQATT and CDR2 SNEGSKA (reference sequence). The CDR3 loop is CSARELEAGVTEAFF. DNA of the CDR3: TGCAGTGCTAGAGAACTGGAGGCCGGGGTCACTGAAGCTTTCTTT.

The chain uses TRBV12-3 or TRBV12-4 and TRBJ2-1; D not certain. This CDR3 region has 15 residues. V was pared by 6 bases and J by 9 bases, with 21 bases between. The CDR3 DNA reads as TGTGCCAGCAGCCCCCCCCGGCGCGGACCCGCTGAGCAGTTCTTC. Protein product: CASSPPRRGPAEQFF.

This clonotype was seen more than once but under ten times. J is TRBJ1-1 and V is TRBV5-6; 8 nucleotides match TRBD1. CDR1 and CDR2 from the germline V gene are SGHDT and YYEEEE. The CDR3 length is 18 residues. V lost 0 bases to trimming and J lost 0 bases; unmatched junction nucleotides: 10. The CDR3 reads CASSLVDRGSSLNTEAFF. Written as DNA, the CDR3 is TGTGCCAGCAGCTTGGTAGACAGGGGATCATCCTTGAACACTGAAGCTTTCTTT.

This clonotype was recorded a few times. V and J are TRBV30 and TRBJ2-3, with a tentative D call TRBD2 (5 bases). V lost 2 bases and J lost 4, with 13 bases in between. The CDR3 has 14 residues. Germline V CDR1 and CDR2: GTSNPN, SVGIG (reference sequence). The CDR3: CAWSPQLGADTQYF. As DNA, the CDR3 is TGTGCCTGGAGTCCTCAACTCGGGGCAGATACGCAGTATTTT.

The gene calls are TRBV7-2 and TRBJ1-1; 9 bases align to TRBD1. Germline assignment: CDR1 SGHTA and CDR2 FQGNSA. Germline trimming cut 1 base from V and 12 bases from J; bases unmatched to any gene: 6. The CDR3 loop spans 13 amino acids. DNA of the CDR3: TGTGCCAGCAGCTTAGGGGGGGGACAGGGATCTTTCTTT. It is translated as CASSLGGGQGSFF.

This clonotype was detected a few times. The V call is TRBV20-1, the J call TRBJ2-7; unclear D gene. The CDR3 length is 15 residues. V lost 0 bases to trimming and J lost 2 bases, with 14 bases between them. The germline gives CDR1 DFQATT, CDR2 SNEGSKA (reference sequence). The CDR3 region is CSARDPLRSTYEQYF. DNA of the CDR3: TGCAGTGCTAGAGACCCCCTCCGGAGTACCTACGAGCAGTACTTC.

This clonotype was found many times. The genes are TRBV5-1 and TRBJ2-7; tentatively, D is TRBD1 (5 bases). The CDR3 consists of 13 residues. Germline CDR1 SGHRS, CDR2 YFSETQ. V was shortened by 1 base and J by 3 bases, with 8 bases between the two germline ends. CDR3 nucleotides: TGCGCCAGCAGCTTGACAGGAAACTACGAGCAGTACTTC. This gives the protein CASSLTGNYEQYF.

This chain joins TRBV4-1 and TRBJ2-3; D remains unclear. The germline gives CDR1 MGHRA, CDR2 YSYEKL. This CDR3 has 14 amino acids. Trimming took 3 bases from V and 2 from J, leaving 9 bases between them. CDR3: CASSQHVFTDTQYF. CDR3 bases: TGCGCCAGCAGCCAGCATGTATTCACAGATACGCAGTATTTT.

This clonotype was counted at least ten times. The rearrangement joins TRBV12-3 or TRBV12-4 to TRBJ2-7, with D perhaps TRBD1 (5 bases). With 1 base removed from V and 6 bases from J, the gap between germline ends came to 10 bases. This CDR3 has 13 amino acids. The CDR3 protein is CASSLDQGSEQYF. DNA for the CDR3: TGTGCCAGCAGTTTAGACCAGGGTTCCGAGCAGTACTTC.

This chain uses TRBV7-9 with TRBJ2-5, with D perhaps matching TRBD1 or TRBD2 (5 bases each). The CDR3 is 15 amino acids. V shed 4 bases and J shed 5 bases, with 17 bases lying between them. In germline, CDR1 is SEHNR, CDR2 FQNEAQ (reference sequence). The CDR3 bases are TGTGCCAGCAGCTGGGGGAGAGGGGCGAGGGAGACCCAGTACTTC. Translating it yields CASSWGRGARETQYF.

This clonotype appeared a few times. V gene TRBV20-1 combines with J gene TRBJ2-7; possible D gene TRBD2, 5 bases. In germline, CDR1 is DFQATT, CDR2 SNEGSKA (reference sequence). This CDR3 has 13 residues. V gave up 3 bases and J gave up 2 bases, with 11 bases separating them. This chain's CDR3 is CSAREIGTYEQYF. The CDR3 region has the DNA TGCAGTGCTAGGGAGATCGGGACCTACGAGCAGTACTTC.

This clonotype was detected only a few times. The chain uses TRBV3-1 and TRBJ2-5, with D unclear. Germline loops: CDR1 LGHDT, CDR2 YNNKEL (reference sequence). V dropped 7 bases and J dropped 1 base, with 13 bases sitting between them. This CDR3 has 14 residues. The CDR3 loop is CASTPSATQETQYF. In DNA, the CDR3 is TGTGCCAGCACACCTAGTGCTACCCAAGAGACCCAGTACTTC.

This clonotype showed up just a few times. The genes are TRBV10-3 and TRBJ2-5; D may be TRBD1 (6 bases). The germline CDR1 and CDR2 sequences are ENHRY and SYGVKD. CDR3 length equals 15 residues. Trimming stripped 2 bases from V and 3 bases from J, with 13 bases between. Written as DNA, the CDR3 is TGTGCCATCAGTGAGGATACCGGGACAAAAGAGACCCAGTACTTC. It encodes CAISEDTGTKETQYF.

The CDR3 DNA is TGTGCCAGCAGGAGTAGCGGGAGTACGAGGTACGAGCAGTACTTC. Protein product: CASRSSGSTRYEQYF. The chain joins TRBV14 to TRBJ2-7; 9 positions agree with TRBD2. Germline CDR1 reads SGHDN; CDR2 reads FVKESK. V lost 6 bases and J lost 4; bases outside the gene matches: 10. The CDR3 contains 15 residues.